This TCR beta chain was found in a study of PD-L1 blockade in urothelial cancer. Study findings and constraints: At the 3-week point, tumor-associated blood clones expanded more in durable-benefit patients.

Time point described: pretreatment peripheral blood. Deletions cut 0 bases from V and 9 bases from J, with 20 bases between. There are 16 residues in the CDR3. The V gene's germline CDR1 is MNHNS and CDR2 SASEGT. A remark on this clone: Its antigen is not identified.

Generated by immunoSEQ multiplex PCR, the TCRdb table keeps only in-frame clones and is missing some. The repertoire has tens of thousands of clones, over 80% of them found once; the top ten carry approximately 10%. The clonotype comes from a woman in her 70s with urothelial cancer. The sample in question was PBMCs, obtained around atezolizumab (anti-PD-L1) treatment. This chain connects TRBV6-1 to TRBJ2-5, with D possibly TRBD2 on 5 matching bases. The CDR3 region is CASSEAGRAEFVAQYF. The DNA for the CDR3 is TGTGCCAGCAGTGAAGCCGGGCGGGCCGAGTTCGTGGCCCAGTACTTC.